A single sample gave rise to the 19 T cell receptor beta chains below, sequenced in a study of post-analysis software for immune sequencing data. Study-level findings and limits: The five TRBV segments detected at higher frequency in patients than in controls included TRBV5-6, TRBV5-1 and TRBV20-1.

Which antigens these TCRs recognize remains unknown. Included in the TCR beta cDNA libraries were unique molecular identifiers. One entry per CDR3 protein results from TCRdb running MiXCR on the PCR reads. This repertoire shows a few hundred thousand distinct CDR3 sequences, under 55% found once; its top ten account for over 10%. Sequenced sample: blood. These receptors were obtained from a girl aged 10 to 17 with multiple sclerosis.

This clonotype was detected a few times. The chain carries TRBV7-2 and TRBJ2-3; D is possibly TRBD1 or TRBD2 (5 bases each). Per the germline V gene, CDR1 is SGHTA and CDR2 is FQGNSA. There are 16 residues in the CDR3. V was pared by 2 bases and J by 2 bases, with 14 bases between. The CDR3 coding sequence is TGTGCCAGCAGCTTATACCCGGGACCTATCACAGATACGCAGTATTTT. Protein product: CASSLYPGPITDTQYF. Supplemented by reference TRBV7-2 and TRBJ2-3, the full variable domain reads GAGVSQSPSNKVTEKGKDVELRCDPISGHTALYWYRQSLGQGLEFLIYFQGNSAPDKSGLPSDRFSAERTGGSVSTLTIQRTQQEDSAVYLCASSLYPGPITDTQYFGPGTRLTVL.

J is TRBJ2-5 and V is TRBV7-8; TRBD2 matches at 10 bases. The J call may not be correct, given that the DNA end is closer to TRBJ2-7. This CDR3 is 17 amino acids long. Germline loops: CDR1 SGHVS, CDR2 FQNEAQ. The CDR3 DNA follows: TGTGCCAGCAGCCCTATCCCCAGGGCTAGCGGGAGATTCGAGCAGTACTTC. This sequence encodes CASSPIPRASGRFEQYF.

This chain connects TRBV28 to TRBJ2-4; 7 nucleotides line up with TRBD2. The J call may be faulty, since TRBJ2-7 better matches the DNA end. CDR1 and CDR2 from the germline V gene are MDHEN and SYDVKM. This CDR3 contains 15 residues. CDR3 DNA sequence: TGTGCCAGCATCGACCCGAGGGAGGGATTGTCCGAGCAGTACTTC. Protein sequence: CASIDPREGLSEQYF.

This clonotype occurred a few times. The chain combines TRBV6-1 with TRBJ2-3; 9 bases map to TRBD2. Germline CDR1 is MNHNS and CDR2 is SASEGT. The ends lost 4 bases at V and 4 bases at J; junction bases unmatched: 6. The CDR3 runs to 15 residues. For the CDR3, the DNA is TGTGCCAGCAGTGCGGCGGGAGGGGGATCAGATACGCAGTATTTT. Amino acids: CASSAAGGGSDTQYF.

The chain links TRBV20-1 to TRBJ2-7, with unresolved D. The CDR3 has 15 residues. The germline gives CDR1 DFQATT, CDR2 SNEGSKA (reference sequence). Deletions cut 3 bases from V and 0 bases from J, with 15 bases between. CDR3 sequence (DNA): TGCAGTGCTAGTTCCCCCAGAAAGGGCTCCTACGAGCAGTACTTC. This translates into CSASSPRKGSYEQYF.

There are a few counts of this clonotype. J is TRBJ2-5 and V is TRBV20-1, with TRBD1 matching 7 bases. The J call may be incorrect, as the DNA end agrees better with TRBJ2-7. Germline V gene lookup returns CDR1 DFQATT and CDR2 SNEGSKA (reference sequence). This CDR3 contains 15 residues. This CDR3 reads CSATTGAVPDYEQYF. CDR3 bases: TGCAGTGCGACCACAGGGGCCGTTCCCGATTACGAGCAGTACTTC.

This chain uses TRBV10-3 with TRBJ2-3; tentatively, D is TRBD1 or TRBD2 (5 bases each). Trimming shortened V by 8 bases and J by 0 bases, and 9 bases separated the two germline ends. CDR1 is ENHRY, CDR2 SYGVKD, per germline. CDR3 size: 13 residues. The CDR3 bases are TGTGCCATCCAGGGACGAAGCACAGATACGCAGTATTTT. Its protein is CAIQGRSTDTQYF.

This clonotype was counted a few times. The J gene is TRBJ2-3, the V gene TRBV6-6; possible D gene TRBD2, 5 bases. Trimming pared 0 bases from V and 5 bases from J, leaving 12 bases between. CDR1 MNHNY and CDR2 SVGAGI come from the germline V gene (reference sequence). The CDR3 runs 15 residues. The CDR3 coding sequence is TGTGCCAGCAGTTACTCGATCGGCAGCGGAGATACGCAGTATTTT. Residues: CASSYSIGSGDTQYF.

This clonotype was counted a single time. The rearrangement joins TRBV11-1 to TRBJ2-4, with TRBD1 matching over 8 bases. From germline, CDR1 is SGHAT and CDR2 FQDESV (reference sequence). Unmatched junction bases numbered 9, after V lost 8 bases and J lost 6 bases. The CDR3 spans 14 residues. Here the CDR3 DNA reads TGTGCCAGCGGCGTGGGACAGGTTACAAACATTCAGTACTTC. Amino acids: CASGVGQVTNIQYF. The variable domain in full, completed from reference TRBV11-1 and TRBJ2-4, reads EAEVAQSPRYKITEKSQAVAFWCDPISGHATLYWYRQILGQGPELLVQFQDESVVDDSQLPKDRFSAERLKGVDSTLKIQPAELGDSAMYLCASGVGQVTNIQYFGAGTRLSVL.

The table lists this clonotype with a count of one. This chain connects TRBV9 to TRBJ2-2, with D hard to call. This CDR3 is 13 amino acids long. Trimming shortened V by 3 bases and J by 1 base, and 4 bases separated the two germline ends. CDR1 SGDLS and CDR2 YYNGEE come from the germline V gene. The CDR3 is CASSAQNTGELFF. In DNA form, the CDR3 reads TGTGCCAGCAGCGCCCAGAACACCGGGGAGCTGTTTTTT.

The CDR3 region has the DNA TGCAGTGCCGCTGGAGTGCCAGAGACCCAGTACTTC. Translated: CSAAGVPETQYF. This sequence joins TRBV20-1 and TRBJ2-5, with unresolved D. V shed 6 bases and J shed 4 bases, with 12 bases lying between them. The CDR3 sequence is 12 residues long. Germline CDR1 reads DFQATT; CDR2 reads SNEGSKA (reference sequence).

DNA for the CDR3: TGTGCCAGCAGCCTGCGACAGGGGCGAACCTACGAGCAGTACTTC. Its translation: CASSLRQGRTYEQYF. This sequence joins TRBV14 and TRBJ2-7, with 8 positions matching TRBD1. The CDR3 has 15 residues. V was clipped by 4 bases and J by 2 bases; unmatched bases: 7. Germline V gene lookup returns CDR1 SGHDN and CDR2 FVKESK.

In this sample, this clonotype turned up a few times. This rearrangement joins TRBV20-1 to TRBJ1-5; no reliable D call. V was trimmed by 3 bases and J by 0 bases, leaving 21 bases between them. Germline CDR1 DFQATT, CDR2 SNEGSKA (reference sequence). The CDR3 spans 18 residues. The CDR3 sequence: CSARGTRSRWDSNQPQHF. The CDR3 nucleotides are TGCAGTGCTAGGGGCACCCGAAGCAGATGGGATAGCAATCAGCCCCAGCATTTT.

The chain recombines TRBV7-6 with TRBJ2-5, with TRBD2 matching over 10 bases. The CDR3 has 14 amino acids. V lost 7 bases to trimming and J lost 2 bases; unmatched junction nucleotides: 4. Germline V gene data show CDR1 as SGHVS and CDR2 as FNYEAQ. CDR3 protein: CASTLTSGQETQYF. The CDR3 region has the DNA TGTGCCAGCACCCTGACTAGCGGGCAAGAGACCCAGTACTTC.

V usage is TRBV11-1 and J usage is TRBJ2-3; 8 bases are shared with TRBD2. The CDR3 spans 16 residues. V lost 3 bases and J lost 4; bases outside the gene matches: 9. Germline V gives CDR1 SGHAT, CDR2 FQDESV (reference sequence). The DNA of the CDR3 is TGTGCCAGCAGCTTGGATAGCGGGGAAAGGGCAGATACGCAGTATTTT. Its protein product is CASSLDSGERADTQYF.

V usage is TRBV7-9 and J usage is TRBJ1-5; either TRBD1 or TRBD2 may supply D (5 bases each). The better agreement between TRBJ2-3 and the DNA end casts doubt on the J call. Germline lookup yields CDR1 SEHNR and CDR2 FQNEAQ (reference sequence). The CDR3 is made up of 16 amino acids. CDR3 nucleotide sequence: TGTGCCAGCAGCTTAGCGCGGGCAGGGTTCCATCAGCCCCAGTATTTT. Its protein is CASSLARAGFHQPQYF.

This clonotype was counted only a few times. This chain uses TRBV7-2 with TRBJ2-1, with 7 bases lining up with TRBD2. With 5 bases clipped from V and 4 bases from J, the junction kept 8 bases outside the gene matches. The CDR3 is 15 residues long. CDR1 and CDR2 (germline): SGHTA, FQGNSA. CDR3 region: CASSLASGNYNEQFF. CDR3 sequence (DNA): TGTGCCAGCAGCCTCGCTAGCGGAAATTACAATGAGCAGTTCTTC. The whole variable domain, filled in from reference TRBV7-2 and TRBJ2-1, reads GAGVSQSPSNKVTEKGKDVELRCDPISGHTALYWYRQSLGQGLEFLIYFQGNSAPDKSGLPSDRFSAERTGGSVSTLTIQRTQQEDSAVYLCASSLASGNYNEQFFGPGTRLTVL.

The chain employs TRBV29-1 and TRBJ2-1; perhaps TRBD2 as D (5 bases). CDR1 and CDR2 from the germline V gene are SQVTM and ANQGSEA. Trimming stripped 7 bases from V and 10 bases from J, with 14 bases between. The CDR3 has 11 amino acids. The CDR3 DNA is TGCAGCGCCGGAGGCGGACCAGAGCAGTTCTTC. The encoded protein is CSAGGGPEQFF.

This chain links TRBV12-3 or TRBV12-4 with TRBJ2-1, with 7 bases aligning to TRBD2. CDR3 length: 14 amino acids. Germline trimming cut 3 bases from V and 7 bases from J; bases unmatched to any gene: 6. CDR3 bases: TGTGCCAGCAGTTTGAAGAGCGGGAATAATGAGCAGTTCTTC. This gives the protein CASSLKSGNNEQFF.